This T cell receptor (beta chain) was recovered during a study of blood T cell repertoires in COVID-19 (TCRdb year 2020). Study-level background: Collaborator samples came from the United States, Italy and Spain and covered acute and convalescent phases of COVID-19. The prospective study material was composed of cDNA or gDNA derived from T cells, B-cell-depleted T cells, or PBMCs. The repertoires were released in a freely available public database meant as a resource for research on the immune response to SARS-CoV-2. Sample metadata almost always included a de-identified subject ID, COVID-19 status, age in years and sex. The samples were drawn from two sources: the first 160 participants of the ongoing ImmuneRACE study, and 1,254 subjects contributed by 6 global collaborators. Subjects who had been exposed to COVID-19, were actively infected with it, or had recovered from it provided the deeply sampled blood TCRbeta repertoires that made up the dataset. Where HLA class I and class II types were available, the types were taken from metadata supplied by the sample provider, not from assay-based typing. Results and caveats for the whole study, not just this receptor: How much clinical and demographic metadata was included differed by source and by participant, and the metadata was provided uncurated.

TCRbeta CDR3 regions were amplified from genomic DNA by means of the immunoSEQ Assay, a bias-controlled multiplex PCR. Concerning the study's data processing: Nucleated cell counts per sample were estimated from amplification of reference gene primers within the assay. To quantify the absolute abundance of each unique TCRbeta CDR3 rearrangement, sequence reads were collapsed and filtered. For each sample, productive Simpson clonality was calculated as the square root of Simpson's diversity index across productive rearrangements. TCRdb's version of the immuneACCESS table is confined to in-frame rearrangements and falls short of the full clone set. An unresolved V gene accounts for under half of the shortfall where checked; the remainder is of unknown origin. V, J and clone size reflect that table, while D and trimming were determined from the DNA. The sample table lists more than 300,000 clones, more than 85% of them with a count of one. 0.8% to 0.9% of the sample belongs to the ten largest clones.

Comment on this clone: This clone's antigen is unknown. Within one base of it there is no much larger clone, and no base qualities were kept.

Trimming removed 5 bases from V and 8 bases from J, leaving 15 bases between the germline ends. The CDR3 starts with the cysteine, ends with the phenylalanine, and has 13 residues. Just CDR3 DNA is preserved here, 39 bases in frame from base 1. CDR1 MNHEY and CDR2 SVGAGI are derived from the germline V gene. Participants in the prospective study were aged about 18 to 95 years, lived in under 30 United States geographic areas, and enrolled through a virtual design. To assign participants to cohorts, the prospective study relied on clinical history that participants themselves reported in a screening survey and a study questionnaire. Exposed participants had been in contact, within 2 weeks of entering the study, with a person who had a PCR-confirmed or clinician-diagnosed case of COVID-19. In the prospective study, whole blood, serum and a nasopharyngeal or oropharyngeal swab were collected from each participant by mobile phlebotomists. Additional blood draws and questionnaires over an approximately two-month period could optionally be provided by prospective study participants. Blood samples from the prospective study were shipped frozen or at room temperature prior to DNA extraction.

The rearrangement joined TRBV6-5 to TRBJ1-2; D gene: possibly TRBD1, on 5 matching bases. The sequencing input was PBMCs or T cells enriched from blood (not recorded which). The TCR sequence derives from a woman aged 40 to 50 who had been exposed to COVID-19. In nucleotides, the sequence is TGTGCCAGCAGTACCCCGGGGGGTCGGGGCTACACCTTC. Its translation reads: CASSTPGGRGYTF.